This is a list of T cell receptor beta chains from one sample in a study of CD8+ T cells in alopecia areata. Some clones are missing from TCRdb's copy, which holds only in-frame ones; the method was immunoSEQ multiplex PCR. The table records approximately 110,000 clones, 56% of them present only once. Source: CD4+ T cells sorted from blood, taken at week 24, from a patient treated with tofacitinib. Every receptor here comes from a human donor with alopecia areata. The CDR3 runs from the conserved cysteine through the conserved F or W. The D gene is left open where the match is weak. Rows give clone size only sometimes, using once, few, many, or a class for an expanded clone.

J gene	V gene	D gene	clone size	CDR3 protein	CDR3 DNA
TRBJ1-4	TRBV7-2	-	-	CASSKGPQGEKLFF	TGTGCCAGCAGCAAAGGACCGCAGGGTGAAAAACTGTTTTTT
TRBJ2-4	TRBV25-1	-	once	CASSGGVKNIQYF	TGTGCCAGCAGCGGTGGGGTCAAAAACATTCAGTACTTC
TRBJ1-2	TRBV4-2	-	-	CASSQETGGYGYTF	TGTGCCAGCAGCCAAGAGACAGGAGGCTATGGCTACACCTTC
TRBJ1-1	TRBV5-1	-	few	CASGPGNSEAFF	TGCGCCAGCGGTCCAGGGAACAGTGAAGCTTTCTTT
TRBJ2-4	TRBV7-2	TRBD2	many	CASSLHGLAGQNIQYF	TGTGCCAGCAGCTTACACGGACTAGCGGGGCAAAACATTCAGTACTTC
TRBJ2-2	TRBV19	TRBD1	few	CASRKGAVGELFF	TGTGCCAGTCGGAAGGGGGCCGTCGGGGAGCTGTTTTTT
TRBJ2-7	TRBV6-5	-	few	CASSPQGYEQYF	TGTGCCAGCAGTCCCCAGGGGTACGAGCAGTACTTC
TRBJ2-5	TRBV4-3	-	-	CASSPLAGATETQYF	TGCGCCAGCAGCCCACTCGCAGGGGCGACGGAGACCCAGTACTTC
TRBJ1-4	TRBV6-6	TRBD1	-	CASKELGQGRGLF	TGTGCCAGCAAGGAATTGGGACAGGGACGGGGCCTTTTT
TRBJ2-2	TRBV5-1	-	-	CASRTTSGAGELFF	TGCGCCAGCAGGACAACTAGTGGGGCCGGGGAGCTGTTTTTT
TRBJ2-3	TRBV7-9	-	-	CASSLVRGARTDTQYF	TGTGCCAGCAGCTTAGTACGGGGGGCCCGCACAGATACGCAGTATTTT
TRBJ2-5	TRBV30	-	few	CAWRGMKTQYF	TGTGCCTGGAGGGGTATGAAGACCCAGTACTTC
TRBJ1-6	TRBV30	-	-	CAWNLDSSNSPLHF	TGTGCCTGGAACCTGGACAGCTCAAATTCACCCCTCCACTTT
TRBJ1-6	TRBV4-1	-	few	CASSQSPGGGSPLHF	TGCGCCAGCAGCCAATCCCCCGGGGGCGGTTCACCCCTCCACTTT
TRBJ2-5	TRBV10-3	TRBD2	-	CAISAGLAETETQYF	TGTGCCATCAGTGCGGGACTAGCGGAGACAGAGACCCAGTACTTC
TRBJ2-6	TRBV5-1	-	-	CASSLGAGTASPGANVLTF	TGCGCCAGCAGCTTGGGGGCCGGGACTGCCTCCCCTGGGGCCAACGTCCTGACTTTC
TRBJ2-7	TRBV30	-	-	CAWSSGYEQYF	TGTGCCTGGAGTTCCGGGTACGAGCAGTACTTC
TRBJ2-2	TRBV4-1	TRBD2	-	CASSTGRLAVTGELFF	TGCGCCAGCAGCACCGGTAGACTAGCGGTAACCGGGGAGCTGTTTTTT
TRBJ1-2	TRBV29-1	-	few	CSVGPGNYGYTF	TGCAGCGTTGGGCCAGGGAACTATGGCTACACCTTC
TRBJ2-5	TRBV7-9	-	-	CASSRTQVWGAQYF	TGTGCCAGCAGCCGGACACAGGTCTGGGGGGCCCAGTACTTC
TRBJ1-2	TRBV29-1	TRBD1	-	CSIQGANGYTF	TGCAGCATACAGGGGGCAAATGGCTACACCTTC
TRBJ2-1	TRBV30	-	few	CAWSTSTTYNEQFF	TGTGCCTGGAGTACCTCGACCACCTACAATGAGCAGTTCTTC
TRBJ1-2	TRBV15	TRBD1	-	CATSRATGGDGYTF	TGTGCCACCAGCAGAGCAACAGGGGGCGATGGCTACACCTTC
TRBJ2-1	TRBV5-4	-	-	CASSTAGSMRYNEQFF	TGTGCCAGCAGCACCGCCGGCTCAATGAGATACAATGAGCAGTTCTTC
TRBJ1-5	TRBV5-1	-	-	CASSLVSGAGQPQHF	TGCGCCAGCAGCTTGGTGTCCGGGGCCGGTCAGCCCCAGCATTTT
TRBJ1-1	TRBV27	-	many	CASSPGQYTEAFF	TGTGCCAGCAGTCCCGGACAGTACACTGAAGCTTTCTTT
TRBJ1-1	TRBV6-6	-	-	CASTSEDTEAFF	TGTGCCAGCACCTCGGAGGACACTGAAGCTTTCTTT
TRBJ1-2	TRBV5-6	-	few	CASSPVGQDGYTF	TGTGCCAGCAGCCCGGTAGGGCAGGATGGCTACACCTTC